This T cell receptor beta chain is from a study of identical twins. This clonotype was found many times. Its antigen is as yet unknown. Via MiXCR, TCRdb re-called the 5' RACE reads, giving one row per CDR3 protein. The sample holds 120,000 to 150,000 distinct CDR3 sequences, around 3.5% seen once. Germline CDR1 and CDR2: SNHLY and FYNNEI. V lost 6 bases and J 5 bases, leaving 13 bases between the germline ends. The CDR3 runs to 14 residues. General observations from the study: Compared with unrelated sharing, twin-shared out-of-frame alpha sequences had more low-probability sequences.

The sequence came from a man between 18 and 35 years old in good health. The specimen sequenced was memory T cells sorted from blood. The V call is TRBV2, the J call TRBJ2-2; D is perhaps TRBD1 (5 bases). The CDR3 DNA sequence: TGTGCCAGCAGCCGGACAAGGTCAACCGGGGAGCTGTTTTTT. Translation gives CASSRTRSTGELFF.